This TCR beta chain was found in a study of early T cells in non-severe SARS-CoV-2 infection. Study as a whole: RNA in bulk from unsorted whole blood was sequenced, and chains were unpaired.

Study outcomes and limitations: VDJdb matching favored anti-spike CD8 responses, missing private and CD4 specificities.

In the library, individual cDNA molecules carried attached unique molecular identifiers. One entry per CDR3 protein, called by TCRdb with MiXCR from the 5' RACE reads. Among fewer than 80,000 distinct CDR3 sequences listed, roughly 12% were seen once. A few counts support this clonotype. Its antigen is unidentified. V lost 5 bases, J lost 4 bases, and 17 bases lay in between. Germline V lookup: CDR1 SGHAT, CDR2 FQNNGV. The CDR3 contains 15 residues. This rearrangement joins TRBV11-2 to TRBJ1-2; TRBD1 is a possible D gene (5 bases). This receptor was identified in an adult who was a healthcare worker with PCR-confirmed SARS-CoV-2 infection or an uninfected control (not recorded which). The starting material was whole blood, obtained at baseline. DNA of the CDR3: TGTGCCAGCAGCCGGGGGGAAAGGGACCCCTATGGCTACACCTTC. Its translation: CASSRGERDPYGYTF.